The present entry profiles one T cell receptor beta chain with its context. Its recognized antigen is unknown. Per-nucleotide qualities are absent, and no much larger clonotype sits a single base away. TCRB CDR3 regions were amplified with the immunoSEQ multiplex PCR using forward primers for 54 TRBV segments and reverse primers for 13 TRBJ segments. Deep resolution, with a target of 200,000 T cell genomes, was applied to the sequencing of pre-culture CD4+ samples. Sequencing of amplicons was performed on an Illumina HiSeq System, and 87 bp reads covering the CDR3 were generated. As for the original processing: Reads were corrected for PCR and sequencing errors, and CDR3 regions were defined by alignment to IMGT reference sequences. Synthetic template pools were used to estimate counts of templates and unique rearrangements. Clonality was calculated as 1 minus Pielou's evenness. Richness was estimated with the Daley-Smith estimator. Repertoire overlap was measured with Morisita's index. A clone counted as low-abundance if it appeared in cultured samples but went undetected in the pre-culture repertoire of the same donor. TCRdb mirrors the immuneACCESS table, restricted to in-frame sequences. Some clones are absent from its copies; in checked studies, under half trace to an unresolved V gene, and the reason for the others is unknown. Clonal size and the V and J genes are those of that table, whereas D and trimming came from the DNA. Within this sample are around 100,000 clones, with around 92% of them counted one time only. Together, the top ten hold 0.27% of the sample.

Taken from cysteine to phenylalanine, the CDR3 has 16 residues. Just CDR3 DNA is preserved here, 48 bases in frame from base 1. Per the germline V gene (reference sequence), LNHDA is the CDR1 and SQIVND is the CDR2. V is cut back by 6 bases and J by 2 bases, with 7 bases in the junction unmatched. This entry comes from a study of T cell repertoires and HLA-DP antigens (dated by TCRdb to 2016 to 2019). Broadly, across the study: Using HeLa cells transduced to present allogeneic HLA-DP, the study set up an in vitro model of CD4+ T cell alloreactivity. An average DNA input of about 200 ng was used for sorted CD137+CD4+ samples, compared with about 1,300 ng for pre-culture CD4+ samples. Of the three donors, two were male and one was female, and their ages ranged from the 18-to-29 age band up to the 60-to-69 age band. The two alloantigens modelled structurally similar versus dissimilar alloantigens, differing from self at one and under 11 peptide-binding groove amino acids, respectively.

The full study reports these points: Clones undetected before culture had an average cumulative frequency of approximately 35% against one allele versus roughly 55% against the other. The naive and memory CD4+ repertoires were not analysed as separate populations. The study was limited by having only a few donors, by relying on a non-physiological HeLa antigen-presenting system, and by using total CD4+ responder cells. Sorted CD137+ cells showed similar clonality against both alloantigens, at around 0.36, which was much higher than the 0.04 to 0.045 seen in pre-culture samples.

Magnetic bead negative selection was used to isolate untouched CD4+ T cells from Ficoll-separated PBMC, with an average purity of 97.7%. Using magnetic beads, untouched CD4+ T cells were isolated from Ficoll-separated PBMC at roughly 98% purity, with only negligible CD8+ contamination. Peripheral blood mononuclear cells were supplied by the buffy coats of a few healthy blood donors, who served as the study donors. Each of the three donors was CMV seronegative. Genomic DNA was extracted with the DNeasy Blood & Tissue Kit. TCRB sequencing was performed on genomic DNA from sorted CD137+CD4+ cells and pre-culture CD4+ baseline samples from each subject.

The sequencing sample was made of CD4+ T cells from PBMCs. The clonotype was recovered from a woman in her late teens or twenties in good health and CMV-seronegative. The chain is encoded by TRBV19 joined to TRBJ1-5, and 10 bases in between align with TRBD1. Read as DNA, the sequence is TGTGCCAGTAGAAGGGGACAGGGGCGAGGCAATCAGCCCCAGCATTTT. This is translated as CASRRGQGRGNQPQHF.